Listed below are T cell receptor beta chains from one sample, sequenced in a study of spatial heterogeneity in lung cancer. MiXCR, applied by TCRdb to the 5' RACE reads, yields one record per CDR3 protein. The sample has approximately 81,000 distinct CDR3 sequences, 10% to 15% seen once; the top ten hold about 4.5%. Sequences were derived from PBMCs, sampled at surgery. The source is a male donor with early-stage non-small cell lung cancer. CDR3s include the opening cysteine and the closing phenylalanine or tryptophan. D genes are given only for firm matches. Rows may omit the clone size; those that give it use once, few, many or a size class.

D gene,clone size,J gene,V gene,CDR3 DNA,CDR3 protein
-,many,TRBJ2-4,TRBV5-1,TGCGCCAGCAGCTTGGAAGCCAACATTCAGTACTTC,CASSLEANIQYF
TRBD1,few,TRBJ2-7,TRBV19,TGTGCCAGTAGTAACGGACAGGGGGGCAACGAGCAGTACTTC,CASSNGQGGNEQYF
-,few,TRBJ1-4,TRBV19,TGTGCCAGTAGTATGTCCGGAAACGGCGAAAAACTGTTTTTT,CASSMSGNGEKLFF
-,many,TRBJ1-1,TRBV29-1,TGCAGCTCCCGAAGTGGATTCTTGGCTTTCTTT,CSSRSGFLAFF
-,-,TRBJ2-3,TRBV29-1,TGCAGCGTTGGACAGGCAGGCACAGATACGCAGTATTTT,CSVGQAGTDTQYF
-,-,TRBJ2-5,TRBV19,TGTGCCAGTAGTACCGTCCGTCAGGGAGCGCAGTACTTC,CASSTVRQGAQYF
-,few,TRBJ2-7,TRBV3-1,TGTGCCAGCAGCCCCGGACGAATAGACTACGAGCAGTACTTC,CASSPGRIDYEQYF
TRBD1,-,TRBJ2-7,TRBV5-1,TGCGCCAGCAGGACAGGGCAAAACAACGAGCAGTACTTC,CASRTGQNNEQYF
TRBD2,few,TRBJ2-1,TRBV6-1,TGTGCCAGCCTGGGGGGTAGCGGGAGCGGTGAGCAGTTCTTC,CASLGGSGSGEQFF
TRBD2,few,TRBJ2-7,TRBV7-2,TGTGCCAGCACCTTGGTGCGGGAGCCCTCCTACGAGCAGTACTTC,CASTLVREPSYEQYF
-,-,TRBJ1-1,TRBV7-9,TGTGCCAGCAGCTTATATGGAGAGAACACTGAAGCTTTCTTT,CASSLYGENTEAFF
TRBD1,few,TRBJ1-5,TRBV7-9,TGTGCCAGCAGCTCGGGGACAGGGTACAATCAGCCCCAGCATTTT,CASSSGTGYNQPQHF
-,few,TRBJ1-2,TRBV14,TGTGCCAGCAGCCACTTCGACCGTGGCTACACCTTC,CASSHFDRGYTF
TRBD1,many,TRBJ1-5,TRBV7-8,TGTGCCAGCAGCCGAACAGGGGGCTTCGATCAGCCCCAGCATTTT,CASSRTGGFDQPQHF
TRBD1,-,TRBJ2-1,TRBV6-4,TGTGCCAGCAGTGACCAAGGGACAGGCTCCTACAATGAGCAGTTCTTC,CASSDQGTGSYNEQFF
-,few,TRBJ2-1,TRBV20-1,TGCAGTGCTAGAGCGTACAATGAGCAGTTCTTC,CSARAYNEQFF
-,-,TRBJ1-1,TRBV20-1,TGCAGTGCTCACAGGAACACTGAAGCTTTCTTT,CSAHRNTEAFF
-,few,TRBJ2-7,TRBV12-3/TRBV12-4,TGTGCCAGCAGTCCCAGAGCCCCGGGCTCCTACGAGCAGTACTTC,CASSPRAPGSYEQYF
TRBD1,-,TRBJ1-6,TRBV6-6,TGTGCCAGCAGTTCTGCAGGGGGCTCACCCCTCCACTTT,CASSSAGGSPLHF
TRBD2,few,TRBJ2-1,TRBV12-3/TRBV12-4,TGTGCCAGCAGCCCGACTAGCGGGAGGTACAATGAGCAGTTCTTC,CASSPTSGRYNEQFF
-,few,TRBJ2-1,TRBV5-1,TGCGCCAGCAGCGTTAGCGCACTTTCCTACAATGAGCAGTTCTTC,CASSVSALSYNEQFF
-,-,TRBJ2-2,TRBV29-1,TGCAGCGTTAGTTTGGGGGAAGTGGCGGCCAGAGGGGAGCTGTTTTTT,CSVSLGEVAARGELFF
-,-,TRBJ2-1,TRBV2,TGTGCCAGCAGTGTCTTAAGGAGCTCCTACAATGAGCAGTTCTTC,CASSVLRSSYNEQFF
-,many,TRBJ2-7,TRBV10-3,TGTGCCATCAGTGATTCGGGGAACCACGAGCAGTACTTC,CAISDSGNHEQYF
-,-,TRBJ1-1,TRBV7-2,TGTGCCAGCAGCCCACAGAGGGCTGCTGAAGCTTTCTTT,CASSPQRAAEAFF
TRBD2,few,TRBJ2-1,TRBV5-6,TGTGCCAGCAGCCCCGGTGACCTAGCGGGAATATACAATGAGCAGTTCTTC,CASSPGDLAGIYNEQFF
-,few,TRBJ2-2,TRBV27,TGTGCCAGCAGTCAACGATGGGACACCGGGGAGCTGTTTTTT,CASSQRWDTGELFF
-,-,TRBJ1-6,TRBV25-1,TGTGCCAGCAGCCCCGGACCCCACTCACCCCTCCACTTT,CASSPGPHSPLHF
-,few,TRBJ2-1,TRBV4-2,TGTGCCAGCAGCCAAGGGCTCCAAGGTTCCTCCTACAATGAGCAGTTCTTC,CASSQGLQGSSYNEQFF
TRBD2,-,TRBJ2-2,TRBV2,TGTGCCAGCAGTGTAAGGACTAGCATCCCCGGGGAGCTGTTTTTT,CASSVRTSIPGELFF
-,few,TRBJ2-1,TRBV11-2,TGTGCCAGCAGCCTCCTCCGAAGCAATGAGCAGTTCTTC,CASSLLRSNEQFF
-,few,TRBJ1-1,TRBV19,TGTGCCAGTAGTATGAGGTGGGGCAGTGAAGCTTTCTTT,CASSMRWGSEAFF